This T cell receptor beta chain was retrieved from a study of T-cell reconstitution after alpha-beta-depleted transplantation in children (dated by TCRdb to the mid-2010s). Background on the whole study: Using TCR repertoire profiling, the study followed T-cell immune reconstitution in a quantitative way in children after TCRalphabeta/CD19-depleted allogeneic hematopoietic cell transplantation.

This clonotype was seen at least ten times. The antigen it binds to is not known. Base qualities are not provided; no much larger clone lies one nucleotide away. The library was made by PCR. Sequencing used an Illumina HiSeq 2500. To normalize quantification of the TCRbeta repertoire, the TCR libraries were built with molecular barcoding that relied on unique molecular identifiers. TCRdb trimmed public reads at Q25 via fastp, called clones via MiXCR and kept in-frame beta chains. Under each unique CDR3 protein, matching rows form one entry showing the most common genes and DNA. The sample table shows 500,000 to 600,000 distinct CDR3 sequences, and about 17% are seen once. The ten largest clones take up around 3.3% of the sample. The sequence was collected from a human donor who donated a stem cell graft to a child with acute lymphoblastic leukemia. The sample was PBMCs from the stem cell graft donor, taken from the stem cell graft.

The CDR3 protein is CAIRPDGPTEAFF. DNA sequence: TGTGCCATCAGGCCGGACGGGCCCACTGAAGCTTTCTTT. The chain is encoded by TRBV10-3 joined to TRBJ1-1; the D gene remains uncertain. The CDR1 and CDR2 encoded by the germline V gene are ENHRY and SYGVKD. From the cysteine through the phenylalanine, the CDR3 covers 13 amino acids. Of all the DNA, just the CDR3 is kept, 39 bases in frame from base 1. At the junction V is shortened by 6 bases and J by 4 bases, with 12 bases in between.